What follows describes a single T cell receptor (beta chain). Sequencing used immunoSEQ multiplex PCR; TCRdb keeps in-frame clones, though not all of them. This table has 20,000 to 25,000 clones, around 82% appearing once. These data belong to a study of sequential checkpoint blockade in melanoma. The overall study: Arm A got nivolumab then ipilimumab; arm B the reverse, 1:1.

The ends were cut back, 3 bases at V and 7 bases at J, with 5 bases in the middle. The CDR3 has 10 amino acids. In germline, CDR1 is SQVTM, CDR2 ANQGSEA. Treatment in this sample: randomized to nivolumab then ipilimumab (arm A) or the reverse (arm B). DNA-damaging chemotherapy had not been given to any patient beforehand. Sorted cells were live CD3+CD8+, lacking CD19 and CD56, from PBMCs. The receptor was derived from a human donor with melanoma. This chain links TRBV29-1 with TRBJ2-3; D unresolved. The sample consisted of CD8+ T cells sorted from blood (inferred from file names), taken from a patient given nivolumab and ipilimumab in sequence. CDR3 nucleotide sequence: TGCAGCGTTGACCACTATACGCAGTATTTT. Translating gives CSVDHYTQYF.